This T cell receptor beta chain appears in the sequencing data of a study of OX40 agonist ivuxolimab in advanced cancers. Study-level background: Ivuxolimab was an agonistic, fully human IgG2 monoclonal antibody directed against OX40 (CD134), a costimulatory receptor. Prior anti-PD-1, anti-PD-L1 or anti-CTLA-4 therapy was permitted, and checkpoint inhibitors had been received by 30% to 40% of dose-escalation patients. In the dose-escalation cohort, 82.7% of patients were male, and the mean age was around 60 years, with a range of roughly 20 to 85. Partial responses were achieved by three dose-escalation patients, of whom one had hepatocellular carcinoma and two had cutaneous melanoma. Peripheral TCRbeta sequencing was intended to test whether TCR sequence diversity was altered and clonal T-cell expansion was caused by ivuxolimab. Among the 50 to 55 dose-escalation patients, approximately 20 had hepatocellular carcinoma, roughly 15 melanoma, 9 renal cell carcinoma and 9 head and neck cancer. The paper reports the monotherapy dose-escalation portion (N of about 51 patients) of the phase I ivuxolimab trial. Intravenous ivuxolimab was administered to patients every 2 weeks at six dose levels: 0.01, 0.1, 0.3, 1.5, 3 and 10 mg/kg.

Genomic DNA was isolated from the sorted cells so that the TCRbeta CDR3 region could be sequenced. TCRbeta CDR3 regions were sequenced using the immunoSEQ Assay. TCRdb retrieved this table from immuneACCESS and kept in-frame rearrangements only. Not all clones are present; in checked studies, unresolved V genes account for under half, and no reason is known for the remainder. For this sample the table gives tens of thousands of clones, of which 70% to 90% were detected only once. The ten largest make up 9% to 10% of the sample. Study-wide conclusions, independent of this receptor: Antigen specificity was not determined for the clonally expanded peripheral T cells. At doses of 0.1 to 3.0 mg/kg, clonal expansion of both CD4+ and CD8+ blood T cells was observed from baseline to week 6. On average, CD8+ T cells showed more expanded clones than CD4+ T cells after ivuxolimab. Partial responders in the 0.1-3.0 mg/kg groups had among the lowest normalized peripheral clonal expansion, especially among CD8+ T cells. Low levels of normalized T-cell clonal expansion were also seen in some patients who did not respond.

Patients with autoimmune disease history or receiving systemic immunosuppression were excluded from the trial. Peripheral blood for TCR sequencing was collected from all dose cohorts at baseline, on cycle 4 day 1, and on cycle 7 day 1. The samples were taken from a phase I, first-in-human, multicenter, open-label dose-escalation trial of ivuxolimab. The trial enrolled adults with locally advanced or metastatic head and neck squamous cell, hepatocellular, melanoma or renal cell carcinoma. Before TCR sequencing, CD4+ T cells and CD8+ T cells from peripheral blood were sorted into separate populations. Worth noting for this clone: No cognate antigen has been identified for it. Base qualities are missing; no much larger clone stands one base away.

The source material was CD4+ or CD8+ T cells sorted from blood, sampled in a trial of the OX40 agonist ivuxolimab. The sequence derives from an adult with an advanced solid tumor such as melanoma, head and neck, liver or kidney cancer.

In nucleotide form, the sequence is TGCAGCGTGAGGAGCGGGGGAGATAACATTCAGTACTTC. It encodes CSVRSGGDNIQYF. The receptor chain draws on TRBV29-1 and TRBJ2-4, with TRBD2 matching 8 junction bases. The CDR1 and CDR2 encoded by the germline V gene are SQVTM and ANQGSEA. V trim: 6 bases; J trim: 7 bases; unmatched bases: 8. The CDR3 numbers 13 residues from cysteine through phenylalanine. Of the read, only the CDR3 DNA is kept; its 39 bases are in frame from base 1.